The 26 T cell receptor beta chains in this list originate from one sample, sequenced in a study of OX40 agonist ivuxolimab in advanced cancers. The assay was immunoSEQ multiplex PCR, and TCRdb's table has in-frame clones only and misses some. The sample yields fewer than 85,000 clones, about 87% seen once. Specimen: CD4+ or CD8+ T cells sorted from blood, collected in a trial of the OX40 agonist ivuxolimab. The receptors were sampled from an adult with an advanced solid tumor such as melanoma, head and neck, liver or kidney cancer.

V and J are TRBV9 and TRBJ2-2; 7 nucleotides align to TRBD2. Germline loops: CDR1 SGDLS, CDR2 YYNGEE. V was clipped by 3 bases and J by 4 bases; unmatched bases: 6. The CDR3 contains 15 residues. The CDR3 reads CASSAASGFTGELFF. The CDR3 DNA reads TGTGCCAGCAGCGCGGCTAGCGGTTTCACCGGGGAGCTGTTTTTT.

The gene calls are TRBV27 and TRBJ1-1; unclear D gene. The CDR3 has 11 amino acids. Germline CDR1 reads MNHEY; CDR2 reads SMNVEV (reference sequence). The V gene lost 2 bases and the J gene lost 6 bases, with 4 bases spanning the gap. DNA of the CDR3: TGTGCCAGCAGTTTAGGGGCTGAAGCTTTCTTT. This gives the protein CASSLGAEAFF.

This rearrangement joins TRBV5-6 to TRBJ2-6; no definite D call. The CDR3 is 13 residues long. Germline CDR1 is SGHDT and CDR2 is YYEEEE. The V and J ends lost 5 bases and 1 base respectively, with 4 bases between them. CDR3 DNA sequence: TGTGCCAGCAGTCTTTCTGGGGCCAACGTCCTGACTTTC. This gives the protein CASSLSGANVLTF. Supplemented by reference TRBV5-6 and TRBJ2-6, the full variable domain reads DAGVTQSPTHLIKTRGQQVTLRCSPKSGHDTVSWYQQALGQGPQFIFQYYEEEERQRGNFPDRFSGHQFPNYSSELNVNALLLGDSALYLCASSLSGANVLTFGAGSRLTVL.

This clone was seen a single time. V usage is TRBV7-3 and J usage is TRBJ1-1, with a weak D call TRBD1 (5 bases). This CDR3 has 13 amino acids. Trimming took 6 bases from V and 2 from J, leaving 10 bases between them. Germline V gene lookup returns CDR1 SGHTA and CDR2 FQGTGA. This chain's CDR3 is CASSWGLNTEAFF. CDR3 DNA: TGTGCCAGCAGTTGGGGACTTAACACTGAAGCTTTCTTT.

This chain links TRBV6-1 with TRBJ2-7; tentative D call: TRBD1 (6 bases). The CDR3 consists of 12 residues. Germline CDR1 reads MNHNS; CDR2 reads SASEGT. Trimming pared 6 bases from V and 6 bases from J, leaving 12 bases between. The CDR3 coding sequence is TGTGCCAGCAGCCCCCCAGGGGCCGAGCAGTACTTC. Translating it yields CASSPPGAEQYF.

The chain carries TRBV7-9 and TRBJ2-2; no reliable D call. Per the germline V gene, CDR1 is SEHNR and CDR2 is FQNEAQ (reference sequence). CDR3 length equals 14 residues. V was clipped by 0 bases and J by 7 bases, with 9 bases between them. CDR3: CASSLAQNYGELFF. CDR3 DNA: TGTGCCAGCAGCTTAGCACAGAACTACGGGGAGCTGTTTTTT.

The V call is TRBV28, the J call TRBJ1-2; D remains unclear. The V end was cut by 6 bases, the J end by 1 base, with 15 bases between. Germline values: CDR1 MDHEN, CDR2 SYDVKM. This CDR3 is 15 amino acids long. Here the CDR3 reads CASRLRMDLNYGYTF. DNA of the CDR3: TGTGCCAGCAGGCTTAGAATGGATCTTAACTATGGCTACACCTTC.

This clone was counted ten times or more. The chain recombines TRBV5-1 with TRBJ2-2, with D unclear. Trimming removed 1 base at V and 7 bases at J, with 5 bases between. The CDR3 loop spans 12 amino acids. Looked up from germline, CDR1 is SGHRS and CDR2 is YFSETQ. The CDR3 region is CASSLSRGELFF. In nucleotides, the CDR3 is TGCGCCAGCAGCTTGTCACGCGGGGAGCTGTTTTTT.

The chain recombines TRBV7-9 with TRBJ1-1, with 10 bases lining up with TRBD1. The CDR3 has 14 amino acids. Per the germline V gene, CDR1 is SEHNR and CDR2 is FQNEAQ (reference sequence). The V segment lost 4 bases and the J segment 2 bases; nucleotides outside the gene matches: 1. This CDR3 is CASSSTGGNTEAFF. CDR3 sequence (DNA): TGTGCCAGCAGCTCGACAGGGGGCAACACTGAAGCTTTCTTT.

This sequence joins TRBV5-6 and TRBJ2-7; D is unresolved. CDR3 length equals 13 residues. Germline assignment: CDR1 SGHDT and CDR2 YYEEEE. V lost 3 bases, J lost 2 bases, and 9 bases lay in between. CDR3 sequence reads: CASSSDATYEQYF. Here the CDR3 DNA reads TGTGCCAGCAGCTCGGACGCTACCTACGAGCAGTACTTC.

The V call is TRBV19, the J call TRBJ1-1; the match to TRBD1 covers 8 bases. Looked up from germline, CDR1 is LNHDA and CDR2 is SQIVND (reference sequence). This CDR3 region has 12 residues. Trimming at V came to 5 bases and at J to 8 bases, leaving 4 bases not matched to a gene. The DNA of the CDR3 is TGTGCCAGTAGTGCGCGGACAGGGGAAGCTTTCTTT. This sequence encodes CASSARTGEAFF.

This clone was found once. J is TRBJ2-3 and V is TRBV7-3; 9 nucleotides line up with TRBD2. The germline V gene encodes CDR1 SGHTA and CDR2 FQGTGA. The junction had 7 bases not matched to a gene; V was cut back by 3 bases and J by 6 bases. The CDR3 runs 15 residues. The CDR3 bases are TGTGCCAGCAGCTTGACAAGCGGGGGGTTGGATACGCAGTATTTT. Amino acids: CASSLTSGGLDTQYF.

The V gene is TRBV5-1, the J gene TRBJ2-7; perhaps TRBD1 as D (6 bases). V was clipped by 2 bases and J by 5 bases, with 14 bases between them. Germline V gene sequence: CDR1 SGHRS, CDR2 YFSETQ. CDR3 size: 14 residues. CDR3 DNA: TGCGCCAGCAGCTTCACCGGGACATTACACGAGCAGTACTTC. Its protein product is CASSFTGTLHEQYF.

The chain combines TRBV27 with TRBJ1-1; unclear D gene. The CDR3 spans 15 residues. The V end lost 3 bases, the J end lost 0 bases, and 11 bases lay between the germline ends. CDR1 and CDR2 (germline): MNHEY, SMNVEV (reference sequence). The chain's CDR3 is CASSLRALVNTEAFF. For the CDR3, the DNA is TGTGCCAGCAGTTTGCGGGCCCTAGTGAACACTGAAGCTTTCTTT.

V and J are TRBV27 and TRBJ2-3; maybe TRBD1 (6 bases). CDR3 length: 14 amino acids. Per germline, CDR1 MNHEY and CDR2 SMNVEV (reference sequence). V was pared by 6 bases and J by 6 bases, with 16 bases between. The CDR3 spells CASSPLGGWDTQYF. The CDR3 nucleotides are TGTGCCAGCAGCCCCTTAGGGGGATGGGATACGCAGTATTTT.

V gene TRBV19 combines with J gene TRBJ2-1; no definite D call. The CDR3 runs 13 residues. The germline gives CDR1 LNHDA, CDR2 SQIVND (reference sequence). This CDR3 is CASAGSSYNEQFF. CDR3 bases: TGTGCTTCAGCAGGAAGCTCCTACAATGAGCAGTTCTTC. Full variable domain (remainder filled in from reference TRBV19 and TRBJ2-1): DGGITQSPKYLFRKEGQNVTLSCEQNLNHDAMYWYRQDPGQGLRLIYYSQIVNDFQKGDIAEGYSVSREKKESFPLTVTSAQKNPTAFYLCASAGSSYNEQFFGPGTRLTVL.

The rearrangement links TRBV9 to TRBJ2-2; 7 bases fit TRBD1. CDR1 is SGDLS and CDR2 is YYNGEE in the germline V gene. V shed 0 bases and J 5 bases; nucleotides not matched to a gene: 4. CDR3 length equals 15 residues. CDR3 sequence (DNA): TGTGCCAGCAGCGTAGGAAGGGGGCGTACCGGGGAGCTGTTTTTT. Translated: CASSVGRGRTGELFF. Full variable domain (missing parts from reference TRBV9 and TRBJ2-2): DSGVTQTPKHLITATGQRVTLRCSPRSGDLSVYWYQQSLDQGLQFLIQYYNGEERAKGNILERFSAQQFPDLHSELNLSSLELGDSALYFCASSVGRGRTGELFFGEGSRLTVL.

The chain links TRBV15 to TRBJ2-5; 7 nucleotides agree with TRBD2. Germline-derived CDR1 and CDR2 are LNHNV and YYDKDF (reference sequence). The J segment lost 4 bases and the V segment lost 10 bases, leaving 9 bases of the junction unmatched. The CDR3 has 13 amino acids. CDR3 nucleotides: TGTGCCATCGGAGCGGGAAATCTAGAGACCCAGTACTTC. This codes for CAIGAGNLETQYF.

The chain is built from TRBV10-3 and TRBJ2-7; 9 nucleotides align to TRBD2. The germline gives CDR1 ENHRY, CDR2 SYGVKD. CDR3 length equals 12 residues. The junction had 1 base not matched to a gene; V was cut back by 7 bases and J by 3 bases. The CDR3 is CAINSGSYEQYF. As DNA, the CDR3 is TGTGCCATCAATAGCGGGAGCTACGAGCAGTACTTC.

V usage is TRBV2 and J usage is TRBJ1-2; 10 bases are shared with TRBD1. Germline loops: CDR1 SNHLY, CDR2 FYNNEI. The CDR3 length is 15 residues. V trimming: 6 bases; J trimming: 5 bases; junction bases outside the gene matches: 9. The CDR3 nucleotides read TGTGCCAGCAGGGGGACAGGGGCCCTTACTTATGGCTACACCTTC. Translation: CASRGTGALTYGYTF.

The chain employs TRBV5-1 and TRBJ2-3; 11 bases are shared with TRBD2. V shed 3 bases, J shed 2 bases, and the junction held 8 bases outside the gene matches. This CDR3 is 17 amino acids long. Germline loops: CDR1 SGHRS, CDR2 YFSETQ. CDR3 in amino acids: CASSYLGTSGITDTQYF. For the CDR3, the DNA is TGCGCCAGCAGCTACCTCGGGACTAGCGGAATCACAGATACGCAGTATTTT.

The chain has TRBV9 and TRBJ2-7, with 7 bases lining up with TRBD2. Germline CDR1 reads SGDLS; CDR2 reads YYNGEE. Losses at the gene ends were 3 bases for V and 2 bases for J; bases not matched to a gene: 2. The CDR3 covers 13 residues. The CDR3 DNA reads as TGTGCCAGCAGCGGTGGGACTACCTACGAGCAGTACTTC. Translated: CASSGGTTYEQYF.

The chain links TRBV5-6 to TRBJ2-3; TRBD1 matches 7 bases. With 0 bases clipped from V and 4 bases from J, the junction kept 5 bases outside the gene matches. This CDR3 has 15 amino acids. From germline, CDR1 is SGHDT and CDR2 YYEEEE. The CDR3 bases are TGTGCCAGCAGCTTGGCCCAGGGGGACCCAGATACGCAGTATTTT. Protein product: CASSLAQGDPDTQYF. Full variable domain (rest looked up from reference TRBV5-6 and TRBJ2-3): DAGVTQSPTHLIKTRGQQVTLRCSPKSGHDTVSWYQQALGQGPQFIFQYYEEEERQRGNFPDRFSGHQFPNYSSELNVNALLLGDSALYLCASSLAQGDPDTQYFGPGTRLTVL.

The V call is TRBV2, the J call TRBJ1-5, with 10 bases lining up with TRBD1. With V trimmed by 4 bases and J by 0 bases, 0 bases remained unmatched. Per germline, CDR1 SNHLY and CDR2 FYNNEI. The CDR3 contains 15 residues. CDR3 region: CASSGTGGSNQPQHF. DNA for the CDR3: TGTGCCAGCAGTGGGACAGGGGGTAGCAATCAGCCCCAGCATTTT.

The chain has TRBV27 and TRBJ2-7, with D possibly being TRBD1 (6 bases). CDR1 and CDR2 from the germline V gene are MNHEY and SMNVEV (reference sequence). CDR3 size: 17 residues. Trimming cost V 3 bases and J 1 base, with 19 bases left between them. The chain's CDR3 is CASSFVQGRGVSYEQYF. The DNA for the CDR3 is TGTGCCAGCAGTTTTGTACAGGGTCGAGGAGTTTCCTACGAGCAGTACTTC.

Notes on this clone: One end of the junction fails to match germline, which may point to a read error. This chain uses TRBV7-3 with TRBJ1-6; 7 positions agree with TRBD1. The CDR3 extends over 14 amino acids. Germline lookup yields CDR1 SGHTA and CDR2 FQGTGA. This CDR3 reads CASSVTGEAAPLHF. For the CDR3, the DNA is TGTGCCAGCAGCGTAACAGGGGAGGCGGCACCCCTCCACTTT.